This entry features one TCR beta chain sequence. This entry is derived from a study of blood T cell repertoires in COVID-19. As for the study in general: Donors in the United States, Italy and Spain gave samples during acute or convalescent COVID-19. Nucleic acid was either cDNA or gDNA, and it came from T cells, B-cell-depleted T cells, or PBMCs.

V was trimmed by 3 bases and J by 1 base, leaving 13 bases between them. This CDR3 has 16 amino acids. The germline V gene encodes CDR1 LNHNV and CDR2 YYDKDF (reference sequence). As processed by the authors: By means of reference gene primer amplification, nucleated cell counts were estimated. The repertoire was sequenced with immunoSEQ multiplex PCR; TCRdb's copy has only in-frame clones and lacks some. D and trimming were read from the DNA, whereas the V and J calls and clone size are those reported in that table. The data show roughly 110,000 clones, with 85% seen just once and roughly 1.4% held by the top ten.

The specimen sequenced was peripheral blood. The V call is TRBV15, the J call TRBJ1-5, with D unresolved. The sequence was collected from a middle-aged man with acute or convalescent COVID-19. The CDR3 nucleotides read TGTGCCACCAGCAGTTCTCTAGATGTCAGCAATCAGCCCCAGCATTTT. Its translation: CATSSSLDVSNQPQHF.